Presented here are 18 T cell receptor beta chains from one specimen sequenced in a study of shared clonotypes between healthy human individuals. Using immunoSEQ multiplex PCR, the repertoire was profiled, and TCRdb retains in-frame clones only, with some absent. Altogether about 2.4 million clones are present, 85% to 95% being singletons, with the ten largest covering around 0.14%. The sequenced material came from naive CD4+ T cells sorted from blood. This sample's subset: CD45RA+ positively selected. The receptor source for this set is a man in his late teens or twenties in good health.

The chain carries TRBV10-2 and TRBJ1-1, with TRBD1 as a possible D gene (6 bases). The CDR3 runs to 17 residues. Germline CDR1 is WSHSY and CDR2 is SAAADI. The V gene lost 8 bases and the J gene lost 3 bases, with 25 bases spanning the gap. This CDR3 is CASHGVGASSGDTEAFF. The DNA of the CDR3 is TGCGCCAGCCACGGAGTGGGGGCGTCCTCTGGCGACACTGAAGCTTTCTTT.

This sequence joins TRBV9 and TRBJ1-4; D is unresolved. The CDR3 loop spans 16 amino acids. V lost 0 bases, J lost 0 bases, and 9 bases lay in between. CDR1 is SGDLS and CDR2 is YYNGEE in the germline V gene. CDR3 region: CASSVGKTTTNEKLFF. The CDR3 DNA follows: TGTGCCAGCAGCGTAGGTAAAACGACAACTAATGAAAAACTGTTTTTT.

The rearrangement links TRBV5-1 to TRBJ1-5, with D possibly matching TRBD1 (6 bases). The CDR3 consists of 15 residues. Germline V gives CDR1 SGHRS, CDR2 YFSETQ. Deletions cut 4 bases from V and 2 bases from J, with 13 bases between. CDR3 residues: CASSPAGERNQPQHF. The CDR3 DNA reads TGCGCCAGCAGCCCAGCAGGGGAGCGCAATCAGCCCCAGCATTTT.

J is TRBJ2-1 and V is TRBV27, with D possibly TRBD2 on 5 matching bases. V gave up 6 bases and J gave up 0 bases, with 12 bases separating them. Per the germline V gene, CDR1 is MNHEY and CDR2 is SMNVEV (reference sequence). CDR3 length: 15 residues. The CDR3 bases are TGTGCCAGCAGACCAAGAGGGCTCTCCTACAATGAGCAGTTCTTC. It yields the protein CASRPRGLSYNEQFF.

The rearrangement joins TRBV5-3 to TRBJ2-2; 12 bases fit TRBD2. TRBV5-3 is assigned to the ORF class and has an uncertain function. The J segment lost 0 bases and the V segment lost 3 bases, leaving 6 bases of the junction unmatched. This CDR3 is built from 18 residues. The CDR3 DNA sequence: TGTGCCAGAAGCTCGCAGACTAGCGGGGGATCGAACACCGGGGAGCTGTTTTTT. Translating it yields CARSSQTSGGSNTGELFF.

This chain connects TRBV5-1 to TRBJ2-7; TRBD2 matches 8 bases. Germline CDR1 and CDR2: SGHRS and YFSETQ. The V segment lost 0 bases and the J segment 4 bases; nucleotides outside the gene matches: 15. This CDR3 comprises 18 residues. The CDR3 DNA follows: TGCGCCAGCAGCTTGGGGGGCCGGGGTAGCGGGGATTCTTACGAGCAGTACTTC. Its protein is CASSLGGRGSGDSYEQYF. The complete variable domain, with remaining parts taken from reference TRBV5-1 and TRBJ2-7, reads KAGVTQTPRYLIKTRGQQVTLSCSPISGHRSVSWYQQTPGQGLQFLFEYFSETQRNKGNFPGRFSGRQFSNSRSEMNVSTLELGDSALYLCASSLGGRGSGDSYEQYFGPGTRLTVT.

On this clone itself: An end of the junction differs from the germline gene, which may be a read error. The chain joins TRBV10-2 to TRBJ1-1; 7 positions agree with TRBD1. The CDR3 is 17 amino acids. Per the germline V gene, CDR1 is WSHSY and CDR2 is SAAADI. CDR3 residues: CASSPHRAGGINSEAFF. The DNA of the CDR3 is TGCGCCAGCAGCCCCCACCGGGCAGGGGGTATCAACAGTGAAGCTTTCTTT.

This sequence joins TRBV11-2 and TRBJ2-7; the match to TRBD1 covers 7 bases. The CDR3 totals 13 residues. With V trimmed by 4 bases and J by 4 bases, 4 bases remained unmatched. Germline V gene data show CDR1 as SGHAT and CDR2 as FQNNGV. DNA for the CDR3: TGTGCCAGCAGCTCGGGACAGATGTACGAGCAGTACTTC. Translation gives CASSSGQMYEQYF.

The chain carries TRBV6-1 and TRBJ1-5; 7 nucleotides agree with TRBD1. V gave up 7 bases and J gave up 4 bases; unmatched junction bases: 7. Germline lookup yields CDR1 MNHNS and CDR2 SASEGT. This CDR3 has 14 residues. CDR3 in DNA: TGTGCCAGCAACGCCATGACAGGGAATCAGCCCCAGCATTTT. It codes for CASNAMTGNQPQHF.

The chain combines TRBV27 with TRBJ1-4; D uncertain. V was cut by 5 bases and J by 0 bases, with 10 bases left in between. Per the germline V gene, CDR1 is MNHEY and CDR2 is SMNVEV (reference sequence). The CDR3 consists of 15 residues. Here the CDR3 DNA reads TGTGCCAGCAGTACCTACAGTGCAACTAATGAAAAACTGTTTTTT. It is translated as CASSTYSATNEKLFF.

The gene calls are TRBV10-3 and TRBJ2-7; 11 positions match TRBD1. CDR3 length: 14 residues. The germline gives CDR1 ENHRY, CDR2 SYGVKD. J lost 7 bases, V lost 5 bases, and 7 bases had no gene match. This chain's CDR3 is CAISWTGGYDEQYF. The CDR3 bases are TGTGCCATCAGTTGGACAGGGGGCTACGATGAGCAGTACTTC.

This rearrangement joins TRBV4-3 to TRBJ2-1; TRBD1 aligns across 11 bases. The CDR3 spans 20 residues. Germline CDR1 LGHNA, CDR2 YSLEER. Trimming took 3 bases from V and 2 from J; bases not matched to a gene: 15. CDR3 region: CASSQGANLGTGGPYNEQFF. For the CDR3, the DNA is TGCGCCAGCAGCCAGGGGGCGAATCTGGGGACAGGGGGACCCTACAATGAGCAGTTCTTC.

The rearrangement links TRBV7-2 to TRBJ1-2; 10 bases are shared with TRBD1. The CDR3 covers 14 residues. V lost 0 bases, J lost 6 bases, and 1 base stayed unmatched. CDR1 is SGHTA, CDR2 FQGNSA, per germline. The DNA of the CDR3 is TGTGCCAGCAGCTTAGCCGGGACAGGGGATGGCTACACCTTC. Its protein is CASSLAGTGDGYTF.

This clone showed up just a few times. V and J are TRBV18 and TRBJ1-1; D is perhaps TRBD1 (6 bases). CDR1 KGHSH and CDR2 LQKENI come from the germline V gene. CDR3 length: 15 amino acids. V was shortened by 1 base and J by 0 bases, with 9 bases between the two germline ends. The CDR3 bases are TGTGCCAGCTCACCACGGACAGCCTTGAACACTGAAGCTTTCTTT. Translating it yields CASSPRTALNTEAFF.

V gene TRBV2 combines with J gene TRBJ2-7, with TRBD2 identical over 11 bases. Germline V gene sequence: CDR1 SNHLY, CDR2 FYNNEI. V lost 4 bases to trimming and J lost 4 bases; unmatched junction nucleotides: 9. This CDR3 is built from 16 residues. CDR3 loop: CASSVLASGRFYEQYF. DNA of the CDR3: TGTGCCAGCAGTGTACTCGCTAGCGGGAGGTTTTACGAGCAGTACTTC.

This rearrangement joins TRBV18 to TRBJ1-6; D ambiguous. CDR1 and CDR2 from the germline V gene are KGHSH and LQKENI. V lost 2 bases, J lost 10 bases, and 15 bases lay in between. The CDR3 runs 15 residues. The CDR3 coding sequence is TGTGCCAGCTCACCATATTTCGTCGGTGACTCACCCCTCCACTTT. This codes for CASSPYFVGDSPLHF.

The chain joins TRBV28 to TRBJ2-1; 13 bases agree with TRBD2. Germline assignment: CDR1 MDHEN and CDR2 SYDVKM. With V trimmed by 5 bases and J by 5 bases, 3 bases remained unmatched. The CDR3 loop spans 15 amino acids. In nucleotides, the CDR3 is TGTGCCAGCAGTCCCGGGACTAGCGGGAACAATGAGCAGTTCTTC. It translates to CASSPGTSGNNEQFF.

V usage is TRBV2 and J usage is TRBJ1-1, with a possible D match to TRBD1 (5 bases). Germline V CDR1 and CDR2: SNHLY, FYNNEI. The CDR3 is 13 residues long. V gave up 8 bases and J gave up 1 base, with 11 bases separating them. CDR3 protein: CASGFGGNTEAFF. CDR3 nucleotides: TGTGCCAGCGGGTTCGGGGGGAACACTGAAGCTTTCTTT.